This TCR beta chain comes out of a study of shared clonotypes between healthy human individuals. As regards this clone: Its specificity is not known.

General study points: Against clonotypes common to all four donors, non-shared ones had lower generation probabilities.

Data came from immunoSEQ multiplex PCR; TCRdb stores just in-frame clones and leaves some out. Of 650,000 to 800,000 clones listed, approximately 72% are singletons. CDR1 and CDR2 from the germline V gene are SEHNR and FQNEAQ (reference sequence). Trimming cost V 6 bases and J 0 bases; bases outside gene matches: 2. The CDR3 is made up of 13 amino acids. The receptor was isolated from a woman aged 25 to 39 in good health. Input material: memory CD4+ T cells sorted from blood. Noted subset: CD45RA-negative fraction. The chain has TRBV7-9 and TRBJ2-7; 7 nucleotides match TRBD1. The CDR3: CASSRDSSYEQYF. The CDR3 nucleotides read TGTGCCAGCAGTCGGGACAGCTCCTACGAGCAGTACTTC. The variable domain in full, with the rest retrieved from reference TRBV7-9 and TRBJ2-7, is DTGVSQNPRHKITKRGQNVTFRCDPISEHNRLYWYRQTLGQGPEFLTYFQNEAQLEKSRLLSDRFSAERPKGSFSTLEIQRTEQGDSAMYLCASSRDSSYEQYFGPGTRLTVT.